This T cell receptor beta chain was sequenced in a study of OX40 agonist ivuxolimab in advanced cancers. Study-level information: Averaging about 60 years in age, with a range of roughly 20 to 80, the cohort was 80% to 90% male. Study findings and constraints: Dosing at 0.1 to 3.0 mg/kg was accompanied by clonal expansion of CD4+ and CD8+ blood T cells by week 6.

For this clone: What it recognizes is unknown.

Blood was sampled at baseline, cycle 4 day 1, and cycle 7 day 1. Clones were read by immunoSEQ multiplex PCR, and TCRdb kept only the in-frame ones, dropping some. Of tens of thousands of clones in the sample, 80% to 90% were seen once. Germline V gene data show CDR1 as SEHNR and CDR2 as FQNEAQ (reference sequence). V gave up 1 base and J gave up 7 bases; unmatched junction bases: 10. The CDR3 is 15 residues long. V usage is TRBV7-9 and J usage is TRBJ2-7; 7 positions agree with TRBD2. The receptor comes from an adult with an advanced solid tumor such as melanoma, head and neck, liver or kidney cancer. The sequenced sample was CD4+ or CD8+ T cells sorted from blood, obtained in a trial of the OX40 agonist ivuxolimab. The CDR3 DNA is TGTGCCAGCAGCTTAGACGGGGAGGGATCGGGAGAGCAGTACTTC. Amino acid sequence: CASSLDGEGSGEQYF.